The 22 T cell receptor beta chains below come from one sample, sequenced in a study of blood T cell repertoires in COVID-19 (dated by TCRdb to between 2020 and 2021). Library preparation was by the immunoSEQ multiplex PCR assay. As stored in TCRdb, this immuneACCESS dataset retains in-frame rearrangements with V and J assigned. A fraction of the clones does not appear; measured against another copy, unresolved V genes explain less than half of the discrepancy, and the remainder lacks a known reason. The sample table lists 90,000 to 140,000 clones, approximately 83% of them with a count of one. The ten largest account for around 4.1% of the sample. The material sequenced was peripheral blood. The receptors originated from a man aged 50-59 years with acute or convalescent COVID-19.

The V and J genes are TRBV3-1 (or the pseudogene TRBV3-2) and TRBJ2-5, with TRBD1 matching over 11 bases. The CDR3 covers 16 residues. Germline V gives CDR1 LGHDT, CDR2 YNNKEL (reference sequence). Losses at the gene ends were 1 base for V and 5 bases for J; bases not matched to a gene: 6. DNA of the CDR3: TGTGCCAGCAGCCAAGGGGACAGGGGGTATGGGGAGACCCAGTACTTC. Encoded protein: CASSQGDRGYGETQYF.

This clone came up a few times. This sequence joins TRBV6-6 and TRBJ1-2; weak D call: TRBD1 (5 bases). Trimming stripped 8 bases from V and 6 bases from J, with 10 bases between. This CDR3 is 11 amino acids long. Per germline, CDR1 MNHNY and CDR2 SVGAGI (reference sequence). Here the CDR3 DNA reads TGTGCCAGCTTTGCAGGGCATGGCTACACCTTC. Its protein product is CASFAGHGYTF.

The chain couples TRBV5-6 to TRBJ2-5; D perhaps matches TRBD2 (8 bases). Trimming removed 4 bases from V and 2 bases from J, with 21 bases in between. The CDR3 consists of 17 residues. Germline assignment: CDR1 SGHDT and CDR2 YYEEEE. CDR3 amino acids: CASSPHRGGDRQETQYF. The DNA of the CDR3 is TGTGCCAGCAGCCCCCATCGGGGGGGGGACAGACAAGAGACCCAGTACTTC.

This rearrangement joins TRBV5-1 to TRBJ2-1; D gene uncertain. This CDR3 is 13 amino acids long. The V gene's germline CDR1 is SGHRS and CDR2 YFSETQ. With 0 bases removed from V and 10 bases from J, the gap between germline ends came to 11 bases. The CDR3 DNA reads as TGCGCCAGCAGCTTGGCCAACCGCGCCGAGCAGTTCTTC. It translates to CASSLANRAEQFF.

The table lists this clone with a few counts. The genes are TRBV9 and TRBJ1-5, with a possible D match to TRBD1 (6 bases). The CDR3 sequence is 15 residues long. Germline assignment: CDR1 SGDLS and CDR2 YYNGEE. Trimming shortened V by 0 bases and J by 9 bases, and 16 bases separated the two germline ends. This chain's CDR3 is CASSVGAGVNGPQHF. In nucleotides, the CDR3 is TGTGCCAGCAGCGTAGGGGCAGGGGTTAACGGGCCCCAGCATTTT. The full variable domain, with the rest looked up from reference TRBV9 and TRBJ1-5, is DSGVTQTPKHLITATGQRVTLRCSPRSGDLSVYWYQQSLDQGLQFLIQYYNGEERAKGNILERFSAQQFPDLHSELNLSSLELGDSALYFCASSVGAGVNGPQHFGDGTRLSIL.

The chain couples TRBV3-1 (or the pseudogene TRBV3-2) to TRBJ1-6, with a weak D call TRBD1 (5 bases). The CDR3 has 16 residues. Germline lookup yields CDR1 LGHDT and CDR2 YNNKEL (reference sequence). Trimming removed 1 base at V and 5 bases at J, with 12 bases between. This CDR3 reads CASSQGHGQNNSPLHF. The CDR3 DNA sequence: TGTGCCAGCAGCCAAGGCCACGGACAAAATAATTCACCCCTCCACTTT.

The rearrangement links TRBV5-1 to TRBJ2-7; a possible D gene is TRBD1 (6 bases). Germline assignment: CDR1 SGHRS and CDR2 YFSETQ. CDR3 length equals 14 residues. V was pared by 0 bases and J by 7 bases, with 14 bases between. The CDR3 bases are TGCGCCAGCAGCTTGGTCCAGGGACATGTGGAGCAGTACTTC. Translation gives CASSLVQGHVEQYF.

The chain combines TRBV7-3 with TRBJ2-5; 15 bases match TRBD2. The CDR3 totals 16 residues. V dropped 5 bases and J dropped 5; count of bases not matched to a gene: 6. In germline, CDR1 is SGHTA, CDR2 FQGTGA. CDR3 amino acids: CASSRTSGGAYETQYF. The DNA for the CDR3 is TGTGCCAGCAGCCGGACTAGCGGGGGGGCCTATGAGACCCAGTACTTC. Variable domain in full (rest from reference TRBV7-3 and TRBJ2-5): GAGVSQTPSNKVTEKGKYVELRCDPISGHTALYWYRQSLGQGPEFLIYFQGTGAADDSGLPNDRFFAVRPEGSVSTLKIQRTERGDSAVYLCASSRTSGGAYETQYFGPGTRLLVL.

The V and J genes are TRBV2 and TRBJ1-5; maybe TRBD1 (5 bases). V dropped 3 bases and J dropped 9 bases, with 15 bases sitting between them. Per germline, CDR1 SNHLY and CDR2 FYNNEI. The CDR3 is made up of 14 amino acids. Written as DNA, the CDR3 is TGTGCCAGCAGTGAGTGGCAGGGATCAGGGCCCCAGCATTTT. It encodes CASSEWQGSGPQHF. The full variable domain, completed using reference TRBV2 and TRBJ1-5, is EPEVTQTPSHQVTQMGQEVILRCVPISNHLYFYWYRQILGQKVEFLVSFYNNEISEKSEIFDDQFSVERPDGSNFTLKIRSTKLEDSAMYFCASSEWQGSGPQHFGDGTRLSIL.

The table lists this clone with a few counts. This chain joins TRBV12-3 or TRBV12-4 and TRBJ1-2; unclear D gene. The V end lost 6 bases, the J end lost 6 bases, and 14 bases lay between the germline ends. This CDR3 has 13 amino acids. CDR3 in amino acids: CASRHRRLDGYTF. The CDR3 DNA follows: TGTGCCAGCAGGCATCGTCGGTTGGATGGCTACACCTTC.

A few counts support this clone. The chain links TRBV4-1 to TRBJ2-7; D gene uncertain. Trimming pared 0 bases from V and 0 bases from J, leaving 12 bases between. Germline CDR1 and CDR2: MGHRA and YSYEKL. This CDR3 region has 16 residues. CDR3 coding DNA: TGCGCCAGCAGCCAAGAGAGCTCCTTTAGCTCCTACGAGCAGTACTTC. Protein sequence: CASSQESSFSSYEQYF.

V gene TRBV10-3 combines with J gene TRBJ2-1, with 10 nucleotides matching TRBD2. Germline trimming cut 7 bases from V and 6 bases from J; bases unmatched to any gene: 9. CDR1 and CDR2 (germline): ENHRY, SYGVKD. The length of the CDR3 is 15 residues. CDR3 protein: CAITEQRGGSNEQFF. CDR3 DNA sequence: TGTGCCATCACCGAGCAGCGGGGGGGCAGCAATGAGCAGTTCTTC.

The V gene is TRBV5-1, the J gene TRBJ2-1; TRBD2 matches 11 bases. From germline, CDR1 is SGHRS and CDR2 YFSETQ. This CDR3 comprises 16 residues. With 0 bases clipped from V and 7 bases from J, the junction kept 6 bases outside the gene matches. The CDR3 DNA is TGCGCCAGCAGCTTGGATCTAGCGGGAGGAAGAAATGAGCAGTTCTTC. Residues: CASSLDLAGGRNEQFF.

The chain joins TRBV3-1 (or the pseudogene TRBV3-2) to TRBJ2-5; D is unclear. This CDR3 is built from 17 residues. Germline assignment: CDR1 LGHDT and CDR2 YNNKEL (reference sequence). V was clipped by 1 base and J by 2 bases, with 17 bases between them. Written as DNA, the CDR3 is TGTGCCAGCAGCCAAGTTGGGCCCACGGAAACACAAGAGACCCAGTACTTC. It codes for CASSQVGPTETQETQYF.

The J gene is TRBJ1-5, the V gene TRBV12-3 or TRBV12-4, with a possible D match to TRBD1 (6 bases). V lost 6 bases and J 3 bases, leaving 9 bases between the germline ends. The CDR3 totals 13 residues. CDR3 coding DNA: TGTGCCAGCAGACGGGGACACAATCAGCCCCAGCATTTT. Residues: CASRRGHNQPQHF.

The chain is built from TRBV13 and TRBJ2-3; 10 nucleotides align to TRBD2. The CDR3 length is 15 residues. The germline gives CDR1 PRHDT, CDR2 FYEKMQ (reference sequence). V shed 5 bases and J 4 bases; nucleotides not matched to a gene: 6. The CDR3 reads CASSPGTSAPDTQYF. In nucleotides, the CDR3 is TGTGCCAGCAGCCCCGGGACTAGCGCCCCAGATACGCAGTATTTT. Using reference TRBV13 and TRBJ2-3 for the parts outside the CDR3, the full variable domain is AAGVIQSPRHLIKEKRETATLKCYPIPRHDTVYWYQQGPGQDPQFLISFYEKMQSDKGSIPDRFSAQQFSDYHSELNMSSLELGDSALYFCASSPGTSAPDTQYFGPGTRLTVL.

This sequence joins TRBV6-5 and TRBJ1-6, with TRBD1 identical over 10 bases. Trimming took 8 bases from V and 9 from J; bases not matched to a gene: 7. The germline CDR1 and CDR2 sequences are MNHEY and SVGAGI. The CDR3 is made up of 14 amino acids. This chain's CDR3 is CASSLGTGVSPLHF. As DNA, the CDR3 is TGTGCCAGCTCCTTAGGGACAGGGGTTTCACCCCTCCACTTT.

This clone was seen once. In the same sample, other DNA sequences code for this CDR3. CDR3 region: CASSAGSSGNTIYF. The CDR3 region has the DNA TGTGCCAGCAGCGCAGGTTCCTCTGGAAACACCATATATTTT. V gene TRBV2 combines with J gene TRBJ1-3; D gene ambiguous. Germline CDR1 reads SNHLY; CDR2 reads FYNNEI. V was trimmed by 6 bases and J by 0 bases, leaving 9 bases between them. This CDR3 is 14 amino acids long.

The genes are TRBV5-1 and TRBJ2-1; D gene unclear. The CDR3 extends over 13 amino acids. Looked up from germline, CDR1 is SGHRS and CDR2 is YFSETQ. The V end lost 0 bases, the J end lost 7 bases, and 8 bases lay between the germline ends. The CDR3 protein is CASSLVSRNEQFF. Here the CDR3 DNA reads TGCGCCAGCAGCTTGGTATCGCGAAATGAGCAGTTCTTC.

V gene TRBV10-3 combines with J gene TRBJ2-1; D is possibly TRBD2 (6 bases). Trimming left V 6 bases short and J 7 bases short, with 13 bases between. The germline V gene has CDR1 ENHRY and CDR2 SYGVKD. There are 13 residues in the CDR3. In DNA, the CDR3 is TGTGCCATCAGGGAGACTGGAGGGAATGAGCAGTTCTTC. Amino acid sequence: CAIRETGGNEQFF.

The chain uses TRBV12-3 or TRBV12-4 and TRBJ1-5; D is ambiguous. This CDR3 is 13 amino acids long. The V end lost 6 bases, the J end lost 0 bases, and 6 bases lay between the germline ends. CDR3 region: CASRLNSNQPQHF. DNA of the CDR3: TGTGCCAGCAGACTCAATAGCAATCAGCCCCAGCATTTT.

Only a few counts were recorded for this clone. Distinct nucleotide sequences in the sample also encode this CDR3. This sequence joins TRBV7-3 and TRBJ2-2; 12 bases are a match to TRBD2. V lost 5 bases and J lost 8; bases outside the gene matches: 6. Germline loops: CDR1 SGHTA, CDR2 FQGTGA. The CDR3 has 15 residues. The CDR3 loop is CASSRTSGARGELFF. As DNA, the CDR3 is TGTGCCAGCAGCCGGACTAGCGGGGCTCGGGGGGAGCTGTTTTTT.